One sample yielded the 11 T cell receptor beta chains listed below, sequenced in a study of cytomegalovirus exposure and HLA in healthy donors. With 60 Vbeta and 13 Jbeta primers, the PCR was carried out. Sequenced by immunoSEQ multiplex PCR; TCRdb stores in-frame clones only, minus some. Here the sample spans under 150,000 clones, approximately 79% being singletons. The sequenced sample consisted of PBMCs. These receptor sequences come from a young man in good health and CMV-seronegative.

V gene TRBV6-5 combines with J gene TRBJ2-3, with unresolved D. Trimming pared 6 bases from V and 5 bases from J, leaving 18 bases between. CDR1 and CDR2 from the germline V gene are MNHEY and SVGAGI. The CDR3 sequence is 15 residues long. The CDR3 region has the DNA TGTGCCAGCAGGCTGCAAAAATCACCGGGAGATACGCAGTATTTT. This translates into CASRLQKSPGDTQYF.

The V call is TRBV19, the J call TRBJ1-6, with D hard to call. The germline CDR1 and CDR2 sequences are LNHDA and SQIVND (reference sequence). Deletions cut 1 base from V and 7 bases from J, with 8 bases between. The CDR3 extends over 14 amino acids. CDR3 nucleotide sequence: TGTGCCAGTAGTATAGCAGGCAGAAATTCACCCCTCCACTTT. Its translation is CASSIAGRNSPLHF.

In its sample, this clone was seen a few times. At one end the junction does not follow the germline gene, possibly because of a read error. CDR3 residues: CASSRTVGYEQYF. In nucleotides, the CDR3 is TGTGCTAGCAGCAGGACAGTTGGTTACGAGCAGTACTTC. The rearrangement uses TRBV7-7 and TRBJ2-7, with D maybe TRBD1 (6 bases). This CDR3 has 13 residues. Germline CDR1 and CDR2: SSHAT and FNYEAQ (reference sequence).

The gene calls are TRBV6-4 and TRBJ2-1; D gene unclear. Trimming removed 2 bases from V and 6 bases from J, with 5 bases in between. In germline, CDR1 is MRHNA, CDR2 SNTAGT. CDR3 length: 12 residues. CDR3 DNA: TGTGCCAGCAGTGACGGGCCCAATGAGCAGTTCTTC. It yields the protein CASSDGPNEQFF.

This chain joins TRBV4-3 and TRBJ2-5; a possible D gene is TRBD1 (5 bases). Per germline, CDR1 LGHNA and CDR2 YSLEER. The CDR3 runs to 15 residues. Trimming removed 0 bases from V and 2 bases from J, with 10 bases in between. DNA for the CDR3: TGCGCCAGCAGCCAAGATGTAACAGGACAAGAGACCCAGTACTTC. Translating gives CASSQDVTGQETQYF.

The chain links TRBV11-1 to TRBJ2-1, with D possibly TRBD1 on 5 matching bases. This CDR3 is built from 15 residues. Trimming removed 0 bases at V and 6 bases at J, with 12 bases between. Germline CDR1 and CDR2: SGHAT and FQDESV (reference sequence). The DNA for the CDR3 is TGTGCCAGCAGCTTAGCGTGGGGCAGAATCAATGAGCAGTTCTTC. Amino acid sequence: CASSLAWGRINEQFF.

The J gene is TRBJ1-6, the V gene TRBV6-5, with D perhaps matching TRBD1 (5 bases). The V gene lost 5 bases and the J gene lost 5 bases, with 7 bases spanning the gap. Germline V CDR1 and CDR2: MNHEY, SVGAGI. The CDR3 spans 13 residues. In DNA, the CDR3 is TGTGCCAGCAGTAGACAGAATAATTCACCCCTCCACTTT. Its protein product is CASSRQNNSPLHF.

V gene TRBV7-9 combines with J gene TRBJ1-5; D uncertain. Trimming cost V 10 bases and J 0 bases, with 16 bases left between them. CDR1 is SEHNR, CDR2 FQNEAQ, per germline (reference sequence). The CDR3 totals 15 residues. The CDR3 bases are TGTGCCACCTCGGGAAGAACTCATAGCAATCAGCCCCAGCATTTT. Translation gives CATSGRTHSNQPQHF.

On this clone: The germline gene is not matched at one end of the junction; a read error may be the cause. The CDR3 is CSSTSRLEGTDTQYF. CDR3 bases: TGTTCCAGCACCTCTCGGTTAGAGGGTACAGATACGCAGTATTTT. The chain employs TRBV7-9 and TRBJ2-3; D is perhaps TRBD2 (5 bases). This CDR3 region has 15 residues. Germline V gene data show CDR1 as SEHNR and CDR2 as FQNEAQ (reference sequence).

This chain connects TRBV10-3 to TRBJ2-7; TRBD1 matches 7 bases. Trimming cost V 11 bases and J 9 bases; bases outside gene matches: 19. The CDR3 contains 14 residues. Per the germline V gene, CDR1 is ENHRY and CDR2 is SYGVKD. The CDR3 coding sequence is TGTGCCGCATGGACAGGCGGCACGAGTGATTGGCAGTACTTC. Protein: CAAWTGGTSDWQYF.

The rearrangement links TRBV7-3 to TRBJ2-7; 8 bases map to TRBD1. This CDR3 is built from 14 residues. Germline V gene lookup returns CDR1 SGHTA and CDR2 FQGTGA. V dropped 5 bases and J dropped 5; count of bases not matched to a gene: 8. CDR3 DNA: TGTGCCAGCAGCCCACCGGACAGGGACAACGAGCAGTACTTC. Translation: CASSPPDRDNEQYF.